The sequence of this T cell receptor beta chain was determined in a study of cytomegalovirus exposure and HLA in healthy donors. This clone was observed once. The CDR3 spans 15 residues. Germline lookup yields CDR1 MNHEY and CDR2 SVGAGI. V was pared by 2 bases and J by 5 bases, with 8 bases of the junction left unmatched. PCR involved 60 Vbeta and 13 Jbeta primers. Data came from immunoSEQ multiplex PCR; TCRdb stores just in-frame clones and leaves some out. Here the sample spans around 130,000 clones, roughly 80% being singletons. Sequencing was carried out using PBMCs. The chain recombines TRBV6-5 with TRBJ1-1, with 7 bases lining up with TRBD1. The TCR originated in a male donor in good health and CMV-seronegative. The CDR3 DNA follows: TGTGCCAGCAGTTACAAAGGGGGCCCGGGGACTGAAGCTTTCTTT. Translated, it gives CASSYKGGPGTEAFF.